This entry lists 19 T cell receptor beta chains sequenced from one sample in a study of OX40 agonist ivuxolimab in advanced cancers. The repertoire was sequenced with immunoSEQ multiplex PCR; TCRdb's copy has only in-frame clones and lacks some. Found here are roughly 87,000 clones, about 90% of them singletons; the top ten hold about 8%. The specimen was CD4+ or CD8+ T cells sorted from blood, collected in a trial of the OX40 agonist ivuxolimab. These receptors were obtained from an adult with an advanced solid tumor such as melanoma, head and neck, liver or kidney cancer.

The CDR3 DNA reads as TGTGCCAGCAGGAGTACAGGGTTCTACGAGCAGTACTTC. Its protein product is CASRSTGFYEQYF. V gene TRBV2 combines with J gene TRBJ2-7, with a tentative D call TRBD1 (6 bases). The CDR3 runs to 13 residues. The germline CDR1 and CDR2 sequences are SNHLY and FYNNEI. With 6 bases removed from V and 3 bases from J, the gap between germline ends came to 12 bases.

V gene TRBV11-2 combines with J gene TRBJ2-7, with 7 bases fitting TRBD1. The V and J ends lost 4 bases and 6 bases, in that order; junction bases with no gene match: 9. CDR1 is SGHAT, CDR2 FQNNGV, per germline. The CDR3 length is 14 residues. In DNA, the CDR3 is TGTGCCAGCAGCTCACGGGACAGACGCGGCGAGCAGTACTTC. Protein product: CASSSRDRRGEQYF.

The chain combines TRBV19 with TRBJ2-7; 7 bases line up with TRBD1. This CDR3 has 14 residues. Trimming took 3 bases from V and 2 from J; bases not matched to a gene: 4. Germline CDR1 is LNHDA and CDR2 is SQIVND (reference sequence). The CDR3, as DNA: TGTGCCAGTAGTATGACAGGGATCCCCTACGAGCAGTACTTC. Protein product: CASSMTGIPYEQYF.

V usage is TRBV10-1 and J usage is TRBJ1-1, with 7 bases identical to TRBD1. V was clipped by 4 bases and J by 3 bases; unmatched bases: 11. The CDR3 covers 16 residues. Germline assignment: CDR1 WNHNN and CDR2 SYGVQD (reference sequence). CDR3 amino acids: CASSAPGARGDTEAFF. The CDR3 DNA reads as TGCGCCAGCAGTGCCCCGGGAGCCAGGGGGGACACTGAAGCTTTCTTT.

This clone appeared once. The chain recombines TRBV15 with TRBJ2-7; TRBD1 aligns across 12 bases. With V trimmed by 0 bases and J by 5 bases, 2 bases remained unmatched. This CDR3 is 15 amino acids long. Germline V gene sequence: CDR1 LNHNV, CDR2 YYDKDF (reference sequence). CDR3 in DNA: TGTGCCACCAGCAGAGAGGGACAGGGGGCCCACGAGCAGTACTTC. This encodes CATSREGQGAHEQYF.

The rearrangement uses TRBV29-1 and TRBJ2-7; 8 nucleotides agree with TRBD1. V shed 6 bases and J 2 bases; nucleotides not matched to a gene: 6. Germline assignment: CDR1 SQVTM and CDR2 ANQGSEA. This CDR3 region has 13 residues. DNA for the CDR3: TGCAGCGTCCGGACAGGGATAACCTACGAGCAGTACTTC. Its protein product is CSVRTGITYEQYF.

The J gene is TRBJ2-3, the V gene TRBV5-1; 11 bases are a match to TRBD2. V was pared by 0 bases and J by 2 bases, with 5 bases of the junction left unmatched. The CDR3 runs 17 residues. Germline CDR1 reads SGHRS; CDR2 reads YFSETQ. The CDR3 sequence is CASSLAIAGGNTDTQYF. The CDR3 region has the DNA TGCGCCAGCAGCTTGGCAATAGCGGGGGGGAACACAGATACGCAGTATTTT.

J is TRBJ2-7 and V is TRBV4-1, with a possible D match to TRBD2 (6 bases). This CDR3 spans 17 amino acids. With 2 bases removed from V and 0 bases from J, the gap between germline ends came to 17 bases. Looked up from germline, CDR1 is MGHRA and CDR2 is YSYEKL. The CDR3 DNA sequence: TGCGCCAGCAGCCAATTGAAGGAGGGGCCCTCCTCCTACGAGCAGTACTTC. This gives the protein CASSQLKEGPSSYEQYF.

The chain employs TRBV7-8 and TRBJ1-2, with a tentative D call TRBD1 (5 bases). The V end lost 7 bases, the J end lost 2 bases, and 17 bases lay between the germline ends. Germline V gives CDR1 SGHVS, CDR2 FQNEAQ. There are 15 residues in the CDR3. As DNA, the CDR3 is TGTGCCAGCATCGATCCTCAGGGCTCAAACTATGGCTACACCTTC. It encodes CASIDPQGSNYGYTF.

The gene calls are TRBV2 and TRBJ2-3; D uncertain. Germline values: CDR1 SNHLY, CDR2 FYNNEI. V lost 2 bases to trimming and J lost 1 base, with 13 bases between them. The CDR3 consists of 16 residues. CDR3 protein: CASSEMLPPRTDTQYF. The CDR3, as DNA: TGTGCCAGCAGTGAAATGCTACCCCCTCGCACAGATACGCAGTATTTT. The full variable domain, completed using reference TRBV2 and TRBJ2-3, is EPEVTQTPSHQVTQMGQEVILRCVPISNHLYFYWYRQILGQKVEFLVSFYNNEISEKSEIFDDQFSVERPDGSNFTLKIRSTKLEDSAMYFCASSEMLPPRTDTQYFGPGTRLTVL.

The chain is built from TRBV27 and TRBJ2-7; possible D gene TRBD2, 6 bases. CDR3 size: 13 residues. Germline V gives CDR1 MNHEY, CDR2 SMNVEV (reference sequence). V was shortened by 5 bases and J by 0 bases, with 8 bases between the two germline ends. In DNA, the CDR3 is TGTGCCAGCAGTCTGGAGGGCTCCTACGAGCAGTACTTC. Residues: CASSLEGSYEQYF.

The chain combines TRBV2 with TRBJ1-3, with D possibly matching TRBD1 (5 bases). The ends were cut back, 8 bases at V and 0 bases at J, with 14 bases in the middle. This CDR3 spans 15 amino acids. CDR1 and CDR2 from the germline V gene are SNHLY and FYNNEI. CDR3 nucleotides: TGTGCCAGCCGCACCGGGACGGCCTCTGGAAACACCATATATTTT. Amino acids: CASRTGTASGNTIYF.

CDR3: CASSPLTGLEQYF. The CDR3 DNA reads TGTGCCAGCAGCCCGTTAACGGGCCTCGAGCAGTACTTC. This rearrangement joins TRBV11-2 to TRBJ2-5; D not certain. The tail of the sequence fits TRBJ2-7 better, so the J call may be wrong. This CDR3 is built from 13 residues. Germline CDR1 SGHAT, CDR2 FQNNGV.

This chain joins TRBV11-2 and TRBJ2-7; D is unresolved. Per the germline V gene, CDR1 is SGHAT and CDR2 is FQNNGV. There are 14 residues in the CDR3. V was shortened by 1 base and J by 2 bases, with 9 bases between the two germline ends. The CDR3 sequence: CASSLGDTTYEQYF. CDR3 bases: TGTGCCAGCAGCTTAGGAGACACCACCTACGAGCAGTACTTC.

The chain has TRBV27 and TRBJ1-5; 7 bases fit TRBD1. Per the germline V gene, CDR1 is MNHEY and CDR2 is SMNVEV (reference sequence). There are 15 residues in the CDR3. Trimming cost V 6 bases and J 7 bases; bases outside gene matches: 12. Here the CDR3 reads CASSKFGQERQPQHF. For the CDR3, the DNA is TGTGCCAGCAGCAAATTCGGACAGGAGCGGCAGCCCCAGCATTTT.

The rearrangement links TRBV4-3 to TRBJ1-2, with 7 bases lining up with TRBD1. With 3 bases clipped from V and 4 bases from J, the junction kept 8 bases outside the gene matches. Germline V gene lookup returns CDR1 LGHNA and CDR2 YSLEER. This CDR3 is 15 amino acids long. CDR3 loop: CASSQTGTVLYGYTF. The CDR3 DNA reads as TGCGCCAGCAGCCAGACCGGGACAGTGCTCTATGGCTACACCTTC.

A note on this clone: Other DNA sequences from this sample encode an identical CDR3 as well. The rearrangement joins TRBV9 to TRBJ1-5, with D possibly matching TRBD1 (6 bases). The ends were cut back, 0 bases at V and 2 bases at J, with 9 bases in the middle. CDR1 is SGDLS, CDR2 YYNGEE, per germline. The CDR3 sequence is 15 residues long. CDR3: CASSVGGGGNQPQHF. In nucleotides, the CDR3 is TGTGCCAGCAGCGTAGGGGGGGGCGGCAATCAGCCCCAGCATTTT.

This clone has a handful of counts. The genes are TRBV2 and TRBJ1-6; a weak D match, TRBD1 (5 bases). The CDR3 consists of 14 residues. Deletions cut 7 bases from V and 3 bases from J, with 10 bases between. Germline V gene lookup returns CDR1 SNHLY and CDR2 FYNNEI. CDR3 bases: TGTGCCAGCACTGAGGGACTCTATAATTCACCCCTCCACTTT. Amino acids: CASTEGLYNSPLHF.

The chain employs TRBV12-5 and TRBJ2-3; D remains unclear. Germline lookup yields CDR1 LGHNT and CDR2 FRNRAP. Deletions cut 1 base from V and 5 bases from J, with 7 bases between. This CDR3 region has 13 residues. CDR3 coding DNA: TGTGCTAGTGGTTTGGGGACGGGAGATACGCAGTATTTT. Encoded protein: CASGLGTGDTQYF. Combining the CDR3 with reference TRBV12-5 and TRBJ2-3 gives the whole variable domain DARVTQTPRHKVTEMGQEVTMRCQPILGHNTVFWYRQTMMQGLELLAYFRNRAPLDDSGMPKDRFSAEMPDATLATLKIQPSEPRDSAVYFCASGLGTGDTQYFGPGTRLTVL.